This T cell receptor beta chain was recorded in a study of metastatic and nonmetastatic thyroid tumors. Across the study: Across blood and tumor or nodule tissue, repertoires from malignant and benign thyroid patients were compared with one another.

Ahead of thyroid surgery, no patient had received treatment of any kind. Broader study findings: Reports indicated that malignant thyroid tumors showed significantly higher TCR beta diversity than benign nodules did, in blood and tumor.

Original data processing: Variation in CDR3 across clinicopathological groups served as the basis for constructing a distant-metastasis classifier in papillary thyroid cancer. TCRdb reanalyzed the PCR reads with MiXCR. The authors' filters were not applied to this entry. This sample yields around 21,000 clones, of which 20% to 25% are seen a single time; about two thirds belongs to the top ten. Trimming removed 4 bases from V and 0 bases from J, with 16 bases in between. CDR1 LNHDA and CDR2 SQIVND come from the germline V gene (reference sequence). The CDR3 extends over 17 amino acids. This clone was seen ten or more times. Its antigen is currently unknown.

The gene calls are TRBV19 and TRBJ2-4; tentative D call: TRBD1 (5 bases). Material for sequencing was blood. This clonotype was sampled from a male donor with papillary thyroid cancer or a benign thyroid nodule (not recorded which). Some clones in this sample may be carry-over from other donors' samples. CDR3 coding DNA: TGTGCCAGTAGTAATCTTGCGTCAGGGATAGCCAAAAACATTCAGTACTTC. Translation: CASSNLASGIAKNIQYF.